This T cell receptor (beta chain) was observed in a study of CD8 T cells in ankylosing spondylitis. Study findings and constraints: One TCR beta motif, made up of eight or nine highly homologous variants, appeared characteristic of ankylosing spondylitis blood.

This CDR3 has 14 amino acids. V dropped 6 bases and J dropped 8 bases, with 19 bases sitting between them. CDR1 is MNHEY, CDR2 SMNVEV, per germline (reference sequence). This clonotype turned up a few times. Its specificity is not known. From the 5' RACE reads, TCRdb called clonotypes with MiXCR, one entry per CDR3 protein. The sample has about 840,000 distinct CDR3 sequences, approximately 10% seen once. The sequence derives from a male donor with ankylosing spondylitis. Material: blood, either unsorted or a sorted T cell fraction (not recorded which). The chain has TRBV27 and TRBJ1-2; maybe TRBD1 (6 bases). In DNA form, the CDR3 reads TGTGCCAGCAGACAAACAGGGACTCCCTGGGGCTACACCTTC. It translates to CASRQTGTPWGYTF.